A single sample is the source of the 21 T cell receptor beta chains below, sequenced in a study of Ad26.COV2.S vaccination and SARS-CoV-2 variants. Assay used: immunoSEQ multiplex PCR; TCRdb lists only in-frame clones, some missing. Of nearly 95,000 clones in the sample, more than 65% are singletons; the top ten hold roughly 15%. This specimen was peripheral blood, taken after recovery from COVID-19. The receptor source for this set is a human donor who had recovered from COVID-19.

This clone was detected only a few times. The genes are TRBV2 and TRBJ2-5; tentatively, D is TRBD2 (6 bases). Germline V CDR1 and CDR2: SNHLY, FYNNEI. CDR3 length: 15 amino acids. Trimming took off 5 bases at V and 2 bases at J, with 15 bases between the two ends. CDR3 sequence (DNA): TGTGCCAGCAGTCCTCTGGGACTGGCACAAGAGACCCAGTACTTC. As protein: CASSPLGLAQETQYF.

The J gene is TRBJ2-3, the V gene TRBV2, with a tentative D call TRBD2 (6 bases). Germline V lookup: CDR1 SNHLY, CDR2 FYNNEI. This CDR3 spans 15 amino acids. Trimming took off 8 bases at V and 6 bases at J, with 21 bases between the two ends. CDR3 DNA sequence: TGTGCCAGCTCCCGACTAGACGGCAATTCTGATACGCAGTATTTT. This codes for CASSRLDGNSDTQYF.

The rearrangement uses TRBV9 and TRBJ2-5, with D perhaps TRBD1 or TRBD2 (6 bases each). CDR3 length: 13 residues. V shed 0 bases and J shed 8 bases, with 11 bases lying between them. Germline values: CDR1 SGDLS, CDR2 YYNGEE. The CDR3 sequence: CASSVEGEDTQYF. CDR3 DNA: TGTGCCAGCAGCGTAGAGGGGGAGGACACCCAGTACTTC.

This clone came up a few times. V is TRBV12-2 and J is TRBJ2-5; TRBD2, the D gene given by the table, was not confirmed from the DNA. TRBV12-2 is a pseudogene locus. The CDR3 runs to 10 residues. The CDR3 DNA reads TGTGCATCGGACCAAGAGACCCAGTACTTC. This sequence encodes CASDQETQYF.

A note on this clone: The same CDR3 arises from other DNA sequences in this sample as well. The chain carries TRBV12-5 and TRBJ2-5; unclear D gene. This CDR3 has 14 residues. Trimming shortened V by 3 bases and J by 2 bases, and 10 bases separated the two germline ends. Germline V gene data show CDR1 as LGHNT and CDR2 as FRNRAP. The CDR3 here is CASGFSLGQETQYF. CDR3 bases: TGTGCTAGTGGTTTCTCGCTAGGACAAGAGACCCAGTACTTC.

The V call is TRBV7-3, the J call TRBJ2-1; D is perhaps TRBD1 (5 bases). CDR1 is SGHTA, CDR2 FQGTGA, per germline. V was pared by 3 bases and J by 2 bases, with 11 bases between. The CDR3 spans 15 residues. The CDR3 region is CASSFGTGAYNEQFF. CDR3 sequence (DNA): TGTGCCAGCAGCTTTGGTACAGGCGCCTACAATGAGCAGTTCTTC.

V and J are TRBV4-3 and TRBJ1-1; 7 nucleotides line up with TRBD1. The junction had 4 bases not matched to a gene; V was cut back by 3 bases and J by 0 bases. This CDR3 has 15 amino acids. Germline loops: CDR1 LGHNA, CDR2 YSLEER. In DNA form, the CDR3 reads TGCGCCAGCAGCCACCAAACAGGGGTGAACACTGAAGCTTTCTTT. It translates to CASSHQTGVNTEAFF.

The chain couples TRBV4-1 to TRBJ2-1; 11 bases map to TRBD2. The trim removed 1 base at V and 2 bases at J, leaving 19 bases unmatched. This CDR3 comprises 22 residues. Germline assignment: CDR1 MGHRA and CDR2 YSYEKL. Here the CDR3 reads CASSQVSPRGPSGRRTYNEQFF. DNA of the CDR3: TGCGCCAGCAGCCAAGTCTCCCCCAGGGGGCCTAGCGGGAGGCGTACCTACAATGAGCAGTTCTTC.

The rearrangement links TRBV15 to TRBJ2-1; 8 bases line up with TRBD1. J gave up 4 bases and V 2 bases, and 4 bases lay outside the gene matches. The CDR3 has 15 residues. Germline-derived CDR1 and CDR2 are LNHNV and YYDKDF (reference sequence). CDR3 amino acids: CATSRMDRDYNEQFF. The CDR3 nucleotides are TGTGCCACCAGCAGAATGGACAGGGATTACAATGAGCAGTTCTTC.

V usage is TRBV6-5 and J usage is TRBJ2-6; D not certain. The V gene lost 6 bases and the J gene lost 0 bases, with 9 bases spanning the gap. The CDR3 totals 15 residues. Germline assignment: CDR1 MNHEY and CDR2 SVGAGI. CDR3 sequence: CASSLRTSGANVLTF. For the CDR3, the DNA is TGTGCCAGCAGCCTCAGGACCTCTGGGGCCAACGTCCTGACTTTC.

This chain joins TRBV28 and TRBJ2-5; TRBD2 agrees at 7 bases. The germline CDR1 and CDR2 sequences are MDHEN and SYDVKM. The CDR3 runs to 17 residues. V lost 4 bases, J lost 0 bases, and 11 bases stayed unmatched. This chain's CDR3 is CASSSWQRDEYQETQYF. DNA of the CDR3: TGTGCCAGCAGTTCTTGGCAGCGGGACGAGTACCAAGAGACCCAGTACTTC.

The chain couples TRBV7-3 to TRBJ2-1; 8 nucleotides agree with TRBD1. The germline gives CDR1 SGHTA, CDR2 FQGTGA. Trimming at V came to 2 bases and at J to 4 bases, leaving 7 bases not matched to a gene. The CDR3 runs 16 residues. This CDR3 reads CASSLYTGGLYNEQFF. The CDR3 DNA follows: TGTGCCAGCAGCTTATATACAGGGGGATTATACAATGAGCAGTTCTTC. Variable domain in full (rest from reference TRBV7-3 and TRBJ2-1): GAGVSQTPSNKVTEKGKYVELRCDPISGHTALYWYRQSLGQGPEFLIYFQGTGAADDSGLPNDRFFAVRPEGSVSTLKIQRTERGDSAVYLCASSLYTGGLYNEQFFGPGTRLTVL.

This sequence joins TRBV28 and TRBJ2-5; 8 positions agree with TRBD1. The CDR3 extends over 15 amino acids. V lost 5 bases to trimming and J lost 5 bases; unmatched junction nucleotides: 10. Germline V gene sequence: CDR1 MDHEN, CDR2 SYDVKM. In DNA form, the CDR3 reads TGTGCCAGCAGTCAGCGCAGGGGGCCTGGTGAGACCCAGTACTTC. Protein: CASSQRRGPGETQYF.

This chain links TRBV5-1 with TRBJ2-3; D ambiguous. V was pared by 0 bases and J by 6 bases, with 8 bases between. The CDR3 spans 13 residues. Germline V gene data show CDR1 as SGHRS and CDR2 as YFSETQ. The CDR3 DNA reads TGCGCCAGCAGCTTGGAGGCGAGGGATACGCAGTATTTT. Encoded protein: CASSLEARDTQYF.

V gene TRBV5-8 combines with J gene TRBJ2-2; the match to TRBD1 covers 7 bases. The CDR3 is made up of 16 amino acids. The V and J ends lost 4 bases and 7 bases, in that order; junction bases with no gene match: 13. CDR1 is SGHTS, CDR2 YDEGEE, per germline. CDR3 protein: CASSPDLGGLSGELFF. Here the CDR3 DNA reads TGTGCCAGCAGCCCCGACTTAGGGGGCCTTAGCGGGGAGCTGTTTTTT.

V and J are TRBV7-2 and TRBJ2-6; no firm D call. CDR1 SGHTA and CDR2 FQGNSA come from the germline V gene. Trimming took off 4 bases at V and 0 bases at J, with 4 bases between the two ends. This CDR3 region has 14 residues. The CDR3 reads CASSYSSGANVLTF. DNA for the CDR3: TGTGCCAGCAGCTACAGCTCTGGGGCCAACGTCCTGACTTTC.

The rearrangement joins TRBV28 to TRBJ1-2; D not resolved. The CDR3 runs to 13 residues. The germline gives CDR1 MDHEN, CDR2 SYDVKM. V was shortened by 3 bases and J by 3 bases, with 8 bases between the two germline ends. DNA of the CDR3: TGTGCCAGCAGTTTGGCAGGCTACTATGGCTACACCTTC. Protein product: CASSLAGYYGYTF.

The chain uses TRBV4-1 and TRBJ1-5; D is unclear. Trimming shortened V by 1 base and J by 0 bases, and 10 bases separated the two germline ends. From germline, CDR1 is MGHRA and CDR2 YSYEKL. The CDR3 sequence is 16 residues long. CDR3: CASSQVGQISNQPQHF. The DNA of the CDR3 is TGCGCCAGCAGCCAAGTCGGGCAGATTAGCAATCAGCCCCAGCATTTT.

The sample holds one count of this clone. V is TRBV28 and J is TRBJ2-7, with D possibly called TRBD1 or TRBD2 (5 bases each). This CDR3 spans 12 amino acids. The germline V and J ends were trimmed by 7 bases and 3 bases, with 10 bases remaining between them. Germline V gene lookup returns CDR1 MDHEN and CDR2 SYDVKM. This chain's CDR3 is CASMGPVYEQYF. In nucleotides, the CDR3 is TGTGCCAGCATGGGACCTGTCTACGAGCAGTACTTC.

This clone was seen only once. This rearrangement joins TRBV27 to TRBJ1-6, with D hard to call. V was shortened by 2 bases and J by 8 bases, with 10 bases between the two germline ends. The germline gives CDR1 MNHEY, CDR2 SMNVEV (reference sequence). This CDR3 comprises 14 residues. CDR3 sequence (DNA): TGTGCCAGCAGTTTAGAGTCATACTATTCACCCCTCCACTTT. Its protein product is CASSLESYYSPLHF.

This chain links TRBV7-8 with TRBJ2-3; either TRBD1 or TRBD2 may fit D (5 bases each). Germline values: CDR1 SGHVS, CDR2 FQNEAQ. The CDR3 spans 15 residues. V shed 0 bases and J shed 2 bases, with 9 bases lying between them. CDR3 DNA: TGTGCCAGCAGCTTAGCGGGACCGTCCACAGATACGCAGTATTTT. Translated: CASSLAGPSTDTQYF.